This TCR beta chain appears in the sequencing data of a study of molecular identifiers for immune sequencing clone quantification. This clonotype was observed at least ten times. J gave up 5 bases and V 6 bases, and 8 bases lay outside the gene matches. The CDR3 extends over 16 amino acids. Germline assignment: CDR1 SQVTM and CDR2 ANQGSEA. Via MiXCR, TCRdb re-called the PCR reads, giving one row per CDR3 protein. The repertoire includes 490,000 or so distinct CDR3 sequences, around 23% of them detected once, and 0.7% to 0.9% sits in the top ten. The chain carries TRBV29-1 and TRBJ2-1; 15 nucleotides match TRBD2. The sequenced sample consisted of naive CD8+ T cells from blood, with Jurkat cell RNA spiked in. Subset described: FACS-sorted CD8+CD4-CCR7+CD45RA+ naive T cells. The origin of this receptor is a human donor in good health. Some libraries in this study had Jurkat cell RNA spiked in. The CDR3, as DNA: TGCAGCGTGGTAGGGACTAGCGGGAGGACCGACAATGAGCAGTTCTTC. Protein product: CSVVGTSGRTDNEQFF.